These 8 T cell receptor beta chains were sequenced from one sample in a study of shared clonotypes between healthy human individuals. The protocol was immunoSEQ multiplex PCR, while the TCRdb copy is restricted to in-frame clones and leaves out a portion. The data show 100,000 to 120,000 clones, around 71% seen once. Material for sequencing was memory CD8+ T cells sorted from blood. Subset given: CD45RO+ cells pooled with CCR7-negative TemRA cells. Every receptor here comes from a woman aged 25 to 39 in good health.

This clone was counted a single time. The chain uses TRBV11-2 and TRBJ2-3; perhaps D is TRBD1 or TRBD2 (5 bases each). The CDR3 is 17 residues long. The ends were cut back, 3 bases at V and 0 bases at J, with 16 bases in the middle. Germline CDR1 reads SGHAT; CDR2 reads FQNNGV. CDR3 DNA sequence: TGTGCCAGCAGCTTCTTTTTAGGGGAGACTAGCACAGATACGCAGTATTTT. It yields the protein CASSFFLGETSTDTQYF.

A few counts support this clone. The CDR3 nucleotides are TGTGCCAGCTCACCATCGGGGACCATGAATCAGCCCCAGCATTTT. This translates into CASSPSGTMNQPQHF. This sequence joins TRBV18 and TRBJ1-5, with TRBD1 as a possible D gene (5 bases). V gave up 2 bases and J gave up 4 bases, with 12 bases separating them. The CDR3 spans 15 residues. CDR1 KGHSH and CDR2 LQKENI come from the germline V gene.

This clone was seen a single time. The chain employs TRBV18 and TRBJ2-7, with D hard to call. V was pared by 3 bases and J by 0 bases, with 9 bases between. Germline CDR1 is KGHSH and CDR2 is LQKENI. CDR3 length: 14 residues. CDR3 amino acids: CASSPAESSYEQYF. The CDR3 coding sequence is TGTGCCAGCTCACCTGCTGAAAGCTCCTACGAGCAGTACTTC.

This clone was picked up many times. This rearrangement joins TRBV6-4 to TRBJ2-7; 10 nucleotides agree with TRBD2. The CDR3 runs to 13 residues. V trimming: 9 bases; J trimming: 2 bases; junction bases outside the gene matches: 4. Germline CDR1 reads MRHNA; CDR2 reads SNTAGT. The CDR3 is CARRLAGAYEQYF. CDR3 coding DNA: TGTGCCAGACGCCTAGCGGGAGCCTACGAGCAGTACTTC.

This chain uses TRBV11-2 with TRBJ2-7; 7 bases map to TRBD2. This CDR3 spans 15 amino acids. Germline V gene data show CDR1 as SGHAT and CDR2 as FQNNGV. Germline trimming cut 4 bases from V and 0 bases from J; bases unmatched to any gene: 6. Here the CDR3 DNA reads TGTGCCAGCAGCTACCTAGCGGAGAGCTCCTACGAGCAGTACTTC. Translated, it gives CASSYLAESSYEQYF.

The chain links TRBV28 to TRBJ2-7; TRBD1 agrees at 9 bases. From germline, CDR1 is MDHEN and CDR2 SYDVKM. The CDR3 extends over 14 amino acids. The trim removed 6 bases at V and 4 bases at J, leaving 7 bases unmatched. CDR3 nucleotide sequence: TGTGCCAGCAGCGTCGGGGACAGGGCATACGAGCAGTACTTC. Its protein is CASSVGDRAYEQYF.

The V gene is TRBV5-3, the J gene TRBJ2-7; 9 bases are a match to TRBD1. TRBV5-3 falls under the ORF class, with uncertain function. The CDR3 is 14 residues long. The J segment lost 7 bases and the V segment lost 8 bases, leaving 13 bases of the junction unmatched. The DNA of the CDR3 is TGTGCCAGCAGCGGACTACAGGGGGCTAGAGAGCAGTACTTC. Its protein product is CASSGLQGAREQYF.

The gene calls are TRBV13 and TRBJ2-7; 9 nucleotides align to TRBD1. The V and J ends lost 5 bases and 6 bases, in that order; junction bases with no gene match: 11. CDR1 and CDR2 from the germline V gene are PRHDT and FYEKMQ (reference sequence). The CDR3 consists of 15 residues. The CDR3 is CASSPPGQGMGEQYF. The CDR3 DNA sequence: TGTGCCAGCAGCCCTCCGGGACAGGGTATGGGCGAGCAGTACTTC. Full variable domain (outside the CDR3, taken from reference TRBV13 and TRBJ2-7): AAGVIQSPRHLIKEKRETATLKCYPIPRHDTVYWYQQGPGQDPQFLISFYEKMQSDKGSIPDRFSAQQFSDYHSELNMSSLELGDSALYFCASSPPGQGMGEQYFGPGTRLTVT.